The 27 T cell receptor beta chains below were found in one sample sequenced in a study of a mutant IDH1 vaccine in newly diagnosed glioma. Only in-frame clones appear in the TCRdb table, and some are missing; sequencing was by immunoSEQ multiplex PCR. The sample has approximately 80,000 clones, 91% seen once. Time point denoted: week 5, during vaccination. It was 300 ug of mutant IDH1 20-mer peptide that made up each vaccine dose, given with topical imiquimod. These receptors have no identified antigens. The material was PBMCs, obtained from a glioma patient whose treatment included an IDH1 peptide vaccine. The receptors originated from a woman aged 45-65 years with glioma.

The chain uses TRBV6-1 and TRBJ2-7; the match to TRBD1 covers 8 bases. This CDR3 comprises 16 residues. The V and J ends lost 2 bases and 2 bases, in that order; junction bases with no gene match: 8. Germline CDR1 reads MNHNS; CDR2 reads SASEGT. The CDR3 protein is CASSEIPETGAYEQYF. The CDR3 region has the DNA TGTGCCAGCAGTGAAATCCCTGAGACAGGGGCCTACGAGCAGTACTTC.

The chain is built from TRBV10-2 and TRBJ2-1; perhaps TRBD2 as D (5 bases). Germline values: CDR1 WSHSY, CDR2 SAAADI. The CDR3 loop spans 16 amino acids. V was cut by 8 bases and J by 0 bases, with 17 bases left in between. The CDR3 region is CASEPTILGSYNEQFF. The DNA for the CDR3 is TGCGCCAGCGAACCGACAATACTAGGCTCCTACAATGAGCAGTTCTTC.

CDR3 sequence: CSVDEGTHTGELFF. Written as DNA, the CDR3 is TGCAGCGTTGATGAGGGGACACACACCGGGGAGCTGTTTTTT. This chain joins TRBV29-1 and TRBJ2-2; a possible D gene is TRBD1 (6 bases). The V end lost 3 bases, the J end lost 3 bases, and 11 bases lay between the germline ends. Germline loops: CDR1 SQVTM, CDR2 ANQGSEA. The length of the CDR3 is 14 residues.

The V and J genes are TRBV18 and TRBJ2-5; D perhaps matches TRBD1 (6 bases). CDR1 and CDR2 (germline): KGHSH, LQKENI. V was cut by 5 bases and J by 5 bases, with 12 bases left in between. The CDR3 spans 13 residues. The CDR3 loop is CASSMGHLETQYF. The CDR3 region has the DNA TGTGCCAGCTCAATGGGACACCTGGAGACCCAGTACTTC. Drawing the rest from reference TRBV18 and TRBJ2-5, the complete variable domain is NAGVMQNPRHLVRRRGQEARLRCSPMKGHSHVYWYRQLPEEGLKFMVYLQKENIIDESGMPKERFSAEFPKEGPSILRIQQVVRGDSAAYFCASSMGHLETQYFGPGTRLLVL.

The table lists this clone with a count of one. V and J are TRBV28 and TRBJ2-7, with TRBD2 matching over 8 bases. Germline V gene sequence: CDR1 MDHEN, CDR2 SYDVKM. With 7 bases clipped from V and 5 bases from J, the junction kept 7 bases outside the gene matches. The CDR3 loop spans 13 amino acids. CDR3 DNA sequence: TGTGCCAGCACCCCGGGGGGGGAGAACGAGCAGTACTTC. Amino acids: CASTPGGENEQYF.

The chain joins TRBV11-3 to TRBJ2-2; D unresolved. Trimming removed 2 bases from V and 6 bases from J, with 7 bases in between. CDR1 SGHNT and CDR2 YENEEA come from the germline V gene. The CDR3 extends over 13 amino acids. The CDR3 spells CASSLTGSGELFF. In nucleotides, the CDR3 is TGTGCCAGCAGCTTAACCGGTTCCGGGGAGCTGTTTTTT.

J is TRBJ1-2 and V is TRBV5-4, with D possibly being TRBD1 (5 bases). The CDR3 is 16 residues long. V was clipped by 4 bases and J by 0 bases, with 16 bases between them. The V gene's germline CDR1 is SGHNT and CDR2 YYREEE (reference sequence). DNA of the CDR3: TGTGCCAGCAGCCCGGAGGTGGGGGAAACTAACTATGGCTACACCTTC. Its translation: CASSPEVGETNYGYTF. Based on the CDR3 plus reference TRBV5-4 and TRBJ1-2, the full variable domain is ETGVTQSPTHLIKTRGQQVTLRCSSQSGHNTVSWYQQALGQGPQFIFQYYREEENGRGNFPPRFSGLQFPNYSSELNVNALELDDSALYLCASSPEVGETNYGYTFGSGTRLTVV.

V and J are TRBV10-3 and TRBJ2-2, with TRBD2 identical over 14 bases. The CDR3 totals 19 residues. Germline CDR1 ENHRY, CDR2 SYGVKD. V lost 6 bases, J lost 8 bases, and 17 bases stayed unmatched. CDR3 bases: TGTGCCATCAGCTATATTACCATGGGACTAGCGGGAGTGCGGGGGGAGCTGTTTTTT. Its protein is CAISYITMGLAGVRGELFF.

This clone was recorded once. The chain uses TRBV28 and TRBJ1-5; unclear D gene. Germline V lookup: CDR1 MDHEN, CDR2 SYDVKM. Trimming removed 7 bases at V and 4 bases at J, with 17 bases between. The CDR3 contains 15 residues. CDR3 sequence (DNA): TGTGCCAGCAAGACTGGCCAGCAAAGGAATCAGCCCCAGCATTTT. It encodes CASKTGQQRNQPQHF.

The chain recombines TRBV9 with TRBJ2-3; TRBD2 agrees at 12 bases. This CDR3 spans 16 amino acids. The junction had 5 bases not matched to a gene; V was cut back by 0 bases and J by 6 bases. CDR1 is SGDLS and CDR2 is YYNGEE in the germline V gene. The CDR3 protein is CASSVGLAGVEDTQYF. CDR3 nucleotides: TGTGCCAGCAGCGTAGGACTAGCGGGAGTTGAGGATACGCAGTATTTT.

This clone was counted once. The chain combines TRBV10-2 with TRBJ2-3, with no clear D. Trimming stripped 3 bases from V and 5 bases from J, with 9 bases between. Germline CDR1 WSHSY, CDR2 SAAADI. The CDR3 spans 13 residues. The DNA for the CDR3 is TGCGCCAGCAGTGAAGTGATAAGAGATACGCAGTATTTT. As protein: CASSEVIRDTQYF.

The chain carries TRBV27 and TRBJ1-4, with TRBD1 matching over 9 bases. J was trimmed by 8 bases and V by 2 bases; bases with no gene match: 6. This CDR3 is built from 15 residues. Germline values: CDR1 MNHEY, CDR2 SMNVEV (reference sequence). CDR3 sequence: CASSLRTGAEEKLFF. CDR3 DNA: TGTGCCAGCAGTTTACGGACAGGGGCAGAGGAAAAACTGTTTTTT.

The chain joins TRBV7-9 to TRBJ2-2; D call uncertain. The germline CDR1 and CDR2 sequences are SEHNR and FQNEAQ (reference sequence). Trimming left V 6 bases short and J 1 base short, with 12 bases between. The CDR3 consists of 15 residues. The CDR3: CASSSRRQNTGELFF. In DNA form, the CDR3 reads TGTGCCAGCAGTTCCCGGCGGCAGAACACCGGGGAGCTGTTTTTT.

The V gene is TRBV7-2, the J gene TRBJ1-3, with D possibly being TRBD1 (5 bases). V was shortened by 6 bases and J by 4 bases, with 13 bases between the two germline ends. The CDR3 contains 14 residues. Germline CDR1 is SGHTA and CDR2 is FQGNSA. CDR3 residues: CASSIQEGGNTIYF. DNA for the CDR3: TGTGCCAGCAGTATACAGGAGGGCGGAAACACCATATATTTT.

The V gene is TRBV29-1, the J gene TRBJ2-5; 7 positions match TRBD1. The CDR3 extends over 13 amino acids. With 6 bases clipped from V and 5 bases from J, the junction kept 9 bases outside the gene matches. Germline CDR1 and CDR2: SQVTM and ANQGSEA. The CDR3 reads CSVRGQSGETQYF. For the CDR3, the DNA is TGCAGCGTAAGGGGACAGTCTGGGGAGACCCAGTACTTC.

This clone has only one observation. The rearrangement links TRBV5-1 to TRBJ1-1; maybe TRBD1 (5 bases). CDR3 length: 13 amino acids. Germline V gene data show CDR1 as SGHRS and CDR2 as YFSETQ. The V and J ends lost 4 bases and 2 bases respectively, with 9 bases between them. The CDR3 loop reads CASSVGGNTEAFF. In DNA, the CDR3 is TGCGCCAGCAGCGTGGGGGGAAACACTGAAGCTTTCTTT.

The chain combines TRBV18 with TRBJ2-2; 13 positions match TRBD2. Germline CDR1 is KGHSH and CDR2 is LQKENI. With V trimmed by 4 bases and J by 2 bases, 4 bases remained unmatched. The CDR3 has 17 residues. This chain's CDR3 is CASSQGLAGLNTGELFF. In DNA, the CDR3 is TGTGCCAGCTCACAGGGACTAGCGGGACTTAACACCGGGGAGCTGTTTTTT.

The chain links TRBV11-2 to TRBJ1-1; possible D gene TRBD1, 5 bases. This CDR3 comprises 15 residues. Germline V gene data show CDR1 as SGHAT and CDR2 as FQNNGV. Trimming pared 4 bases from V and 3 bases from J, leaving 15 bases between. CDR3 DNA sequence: TGTGCCAGCAGCTCAGGCGGGGCCGGGGACACTGAAGCTTTCTTT. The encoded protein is CASSSGGAGDTEAFF.

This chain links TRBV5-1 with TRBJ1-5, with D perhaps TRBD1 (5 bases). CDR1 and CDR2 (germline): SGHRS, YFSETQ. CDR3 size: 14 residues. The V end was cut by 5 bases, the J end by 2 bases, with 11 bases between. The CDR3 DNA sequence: TGCGCCAGCAGTGAGGGGACCGGCAATCAGCCCCAGCATTTT. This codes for CASSEGTGNQPQHF.

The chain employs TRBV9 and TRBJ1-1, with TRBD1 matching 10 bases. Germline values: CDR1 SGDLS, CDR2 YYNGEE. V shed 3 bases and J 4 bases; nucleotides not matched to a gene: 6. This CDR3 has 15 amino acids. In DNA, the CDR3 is TGTGCCAGCAGCGGTAGACAGGGGGCGAGCACTGAAGCTTTCTTT. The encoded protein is CASSGRQGASTEAFF.

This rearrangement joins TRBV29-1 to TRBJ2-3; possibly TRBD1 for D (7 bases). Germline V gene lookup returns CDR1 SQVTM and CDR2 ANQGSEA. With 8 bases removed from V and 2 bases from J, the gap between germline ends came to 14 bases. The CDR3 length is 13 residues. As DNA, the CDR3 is TGCAGCCTCGCGGGACAGAACACAGATACGCAGTATTTT. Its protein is CSLAGQNTDTQYF.

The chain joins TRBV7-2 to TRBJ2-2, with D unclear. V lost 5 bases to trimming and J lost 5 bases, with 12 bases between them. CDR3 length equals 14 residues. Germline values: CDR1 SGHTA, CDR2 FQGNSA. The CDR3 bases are TGTGCCAGCAGCATACGTTCCGGGACCGGGGAGCTGTTTTTT. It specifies CASSIRSGTGELFF.

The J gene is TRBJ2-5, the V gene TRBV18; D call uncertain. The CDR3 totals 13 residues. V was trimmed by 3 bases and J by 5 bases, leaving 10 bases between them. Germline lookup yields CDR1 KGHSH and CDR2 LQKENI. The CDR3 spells CASSPHSRETQYF. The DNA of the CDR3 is TGTGCCAGCTCACCCCATAGCCGGGAGACCCAGTACTTC.

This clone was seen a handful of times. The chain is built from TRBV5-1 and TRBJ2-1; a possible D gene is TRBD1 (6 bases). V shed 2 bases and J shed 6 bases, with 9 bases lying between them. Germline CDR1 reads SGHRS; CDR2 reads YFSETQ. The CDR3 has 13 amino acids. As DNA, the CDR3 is TGCGCCAGCAGCTTACAGGGAATCAATGAGCAGTTCTTC. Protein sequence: CASSLQGINEQFF. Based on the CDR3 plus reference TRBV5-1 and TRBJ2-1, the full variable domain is KAGVTQTPRYLIKTRGQQVTLSCSPISGHRSVSWYQQTPGQGLQFLFEYFSETQRNKGNFPGRFSGRQFSNSRSEMNVSTLELGDSALYLCASSLQGINEQFFGPGTRLTVL.

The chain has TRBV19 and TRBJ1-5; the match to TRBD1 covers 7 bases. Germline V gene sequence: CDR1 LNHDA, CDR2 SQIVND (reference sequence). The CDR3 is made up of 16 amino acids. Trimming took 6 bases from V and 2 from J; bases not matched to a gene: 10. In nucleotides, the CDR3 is TGTGCCAGTAGGGCAAAGGGGGCGCGGGGCAATCAGCCCCAGCATTTT. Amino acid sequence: CASRAKGARGNQPQHF.

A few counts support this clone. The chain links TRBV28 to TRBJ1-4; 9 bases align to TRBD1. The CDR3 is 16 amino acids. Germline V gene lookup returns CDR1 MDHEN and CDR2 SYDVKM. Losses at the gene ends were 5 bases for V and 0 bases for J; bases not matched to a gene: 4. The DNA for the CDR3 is TGTGCCAGCAGTAAACAGGGGGCTTCAACTAATGAAAAACTGTTTTTT. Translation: CASSKQGASTNEKLFF.

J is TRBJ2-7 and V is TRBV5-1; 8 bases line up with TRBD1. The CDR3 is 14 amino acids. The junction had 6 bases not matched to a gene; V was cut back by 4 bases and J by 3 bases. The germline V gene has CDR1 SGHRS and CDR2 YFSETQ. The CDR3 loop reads CASSVQGGSYEQYF. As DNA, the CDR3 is TGCGCCAGCAGCGTACAGGGGGGAAGCTACGAGCAGTACTTC.